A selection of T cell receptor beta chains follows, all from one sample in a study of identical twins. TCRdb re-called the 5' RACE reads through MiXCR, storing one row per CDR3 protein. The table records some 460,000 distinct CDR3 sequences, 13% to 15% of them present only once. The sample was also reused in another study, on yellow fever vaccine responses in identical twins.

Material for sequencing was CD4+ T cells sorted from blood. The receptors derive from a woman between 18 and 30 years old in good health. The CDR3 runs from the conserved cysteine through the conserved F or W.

CDR3aa: CASSPESGGYNEQFF
v_gene: TRBV11-2

CDR3aa: CASSRGTLNADTQYF
v_gene: TRBV11-2

CDR3aa: CSASASGGSTDTQYF
v_gene: TRBV20-1

CDR3aa: CASSPRPGQGAFEQYF
v_gene: TRBV18

CDR3aa: CASSSPTSGSDIQYF
v_gene: TRBV7-8

CDR3aa: CASPSWGKETQYF
v_gene: TRBV9

CDR3aa: CSARAPPASGGVKPYEQYF
v_gene: TRBV20-1

CDR3aa: CSASAVVPALPSTDTQYF
v_gene: TRBV20-1

CDR3aa: CASSEALRTSSYEQYF
v_gene: TRBV2

CDR3aa: CASSRNWNTGELFF
v_gene: TRBV7-2

CDR3aa: CASTKDSYNEQFF
v_gene: TRBV6-2/TRBV6-3

CDR3aa: CASSSPSSQVQDF
v_gene: TRBV6-5

CDR3aa: CATSKRTLSYEQYF
v_gene: TRBV15

CDR3aa: CAVGQGPFTYEQYF
v_gene: TRBV28

CDR3aa: CASSPQQAGELFF
v_gene: TRBV7-2

CDR3aa: CASSLAGTGGNEQYF
v_gene: TRBV5-1